The 29 T cell receptor beta chains given below trace back to one sample, sequenced in a study of Ad26.COV2.S vaccination and SARS-CoV-2 variants. Repertoires were generated with immunoSEQ multiplex PCR, while TCRdb's copy carries only in-frame clones and drops some. The repertoire has some 180,000 clones, around 90% of them found once; the top ten carry over 4.5%. Sequencing was performed on peripheral blood, taken after recovery from COVID-19. These receptors were obtained from a human donor who had recovered from COVID-19.

V and J are TRBV11-2 and TRBJ2-3, with D tentatively TRBD1 (6 bases). Germline-derived CDR1 and CDR2 are SGHAT and FQNNGV. V was clipped by 4 bases and J by 2 bases, with 16 bases between them. CDR3 length equals 16 residues. The CDR3 here is CASSSGVGGTTDTQYF. The CDR3 region has the DNA TGTGCCAGCAGCTCAGGGGTGGGCGGAACCACAGATACGCAGTATTTT.

V gene TRBV7-8 combines with J gene TRBJ2-7; D unclear. This CDR3 is 11 amino acids long. CDR1 and CDR2 (germline): SGHVS, FQNEAQ. V shed 5 bases and J shed 10 bases, with 12 bases lying between them. The CDR3 DNA reads TGTGCCAGCAGCAAAACGGGCCCACAGTACTTC. Its translation: CASSKTGPQYF.

The rearrangement uses TRBV19 and TRBJ2-1; 9 bases line up with TRBD2. The J segment lost 0 bases and the V segment lost 6 bases, leaving 15 bases of the junction unmatched. CDR3 length: 19 residues. CDR1 and CDR2 from the germline V gene are LNHDA and SQIVND (reference sequence). The CDR3 DNA reads as TGTGCCAGTAGCCCTTTGGAGGCTAGCGGGACGAGCTCCTACAATGAGCAGTTCTTC. This sequence encodes CASSPLEASGTSSYNEQFF.

This chain uses TRBV10-3 with TRBJ1-5, with D perhaps TRBD1 (6 bases). The CDR3 is 14 amino acids. Trimming shortened V by 5 bases and J by 7 bases, and 15 bases separated the two germline ends. Germline-derived CDR1 and CDR2 are ENHRY and SYGVKD. CDR3 sequence: CAISPGGQQQPQHF. The DNA of the CDR3 is TGTGCCATCAGTCCTGGGGGCCAGCAACAGCCCCAGCATTTT.

The chain links TRBV28 to TRBJ2-7; no firm D call. Germline assignment: CDR1 MDHEN and CDR2 SYDVKM. V lost 9 bases and J lost 2, with 17 bases in between. This CDR3 comprises 14 residues. The CDR3 region is CASTRWWPPYEQYF. CDR3 sequence (DNA): TGTGCCAGTACAAGATGGTGGCCTCCCTACGAGCAGTACTTC.

The J gene is TRBJ2-1, the V gene TRBV9; 8 bases align to TRBD1. Germline assignment: CDR1 SGDLS and CDR2 YYNGEE. Trimming cost V 4 bases and J 4 bases; bases outside gene matches: 16. CDR3 size: 18 residues. The CDR3 DNA is TGTGCCAGCAGCCCCGGACAGGGCCGTGGCGGCGCGTACAATGAGCAGTTCTTC. Translation: CASSPGQGRGGAYNEQFF.

This clone was seen a few times. The chain has TRBV4-2 and TRBJ2-7; D remains unclear. Germline V lookup: CDR1 LGHNA, CDR2 YNFKEQ. Deletions cut 0 bases from V and 3 bases from J, with 6 bases between. This CDR3 is built from 13 residues. CDR3 loop: CASSQEGNYEQYF. The DNA of the CDR3 is TGTGCCAGCAGCCAAGAGGGGAACTACGAGCAGTACTTC.

The genes are TRBV7-8 and TRBJ1-1; 8 nucleotides line up with TRBD1. The V segment lost 5 bases and the J segment 4 bases; nucleotides outside the gene matches: 21. The CDR3 loop spans 19 amino acids. Germline-derived CDR1 and CDR2 are SGHVS and FQNEAQ. The CDR3 spells CASSQGIPDREGSGTEAFF. The CDR3 region has the DNA TGTGCCAGCAGCCAAGGCATTCCGGACAGGGAAGGCAGTGGCACTGAAGCTTTCTTT.

The J gene is TRBJ1-4, the V gene TRBV7-9; tentative D call: TRBD1 (5 bases). Trimming removed 5 bases at V and 3 bases at J, with 16 bases between. Germline CDR1 SEHNR, CDR2 FQNEAQ (reference sequence). This CDR3 contains 16 residues. Here the CDR3 DNA reads TGTGCCAGCAGCCCTACAGCGGGGGGATCTAATGAAAAACTGTTTTTT. Translation: CASSPTAGGSNEKLFF.

The CDR3 spells CASSEGGIEQFF. CDR3 bases: TGTGCCAGCAGTGAAGGAGGGATTGAGCAGTTCTTC. V is TRBV6-1 and J is TRBJ2-1; TRBD2 is a possible D gene (5 bases). V dropped 1 base and J dropped 9 bases, with 7 bases sitting between them. Germline V CDR1 and CDR2: MNHNS, SASEGT. The length of the CDR3 is 12 residues.

The chain couples TRBV7-9 to TRBJ2-5; D not resolved. V was shortened by 6 bases and J by 3 bases, with 8 bases between the two germline ends. The CDR3 totals 12 residues. CDR1 and CDR2 from the germline V gene are SEHNR and FQNEAQ (reference sequence). CDR3 residues: CASRPDEETQYF. CDR3 sequence (DNA): TGTGCCAGCAGACCAGACGAAGAGACCCAGTACTTC.

This clone was found many times. The chain joins TRBV6-5 to TRBJ1-6, with a tentative D call TRBD1 (5 bases). From germline, CDR1 is MNHEY and CDR2 SVGAGI. V lost 5 bases and J 6 bases, leaving 11 bases between the germline ends. The CDR3 covers 14 residues. CDR3 region: CASSQGGINSPLHF. The CDR3 DNA reads as TGTGCCAGCAGTCAGGGAGGGATTAATTCACCCCTCCACTTT.

CDR3 nucleotide sequence: TGCGCCAGCAGCCTTTACATGGACGGCACTAGTACAGATACGCAGTATTTT. It encodes CASSLYMDGTSTDTQYF. V is TRBV4-1 and J is TRBJ2-3; D possibly corresponds to TRBD2 (5 bases). The CDR3 totals 17 residues. V was shortened by 4 bases and J by 3 bases, with 20 bases between the two germline ends. Germline CDR1 reads MGHRA; CDR2 reads YSYEKL.

The V call is TRBV29-1, the J call TRBJ1-1; D might be TRBD1 (6 bases). Germline V CDR1 and CDR2: SQVTM, ANQGSEA. The V end was cut by 3 bases, the J end by 10 bases, with 12 bases between. The CDR3 has 11 residues. The CDR3 region has the DNA TGCAGCGTTGATTTAGGAGGGGGAGCTTTCTTT. This translates into CSVDLGGGAFF.

The chain employs TRBV3-1 (or the pseudogene TRBV3-2) and TRBJ2-1; TRBD2 matches at 8 bases. The junction had 4 bases not matched to a gene; V was cut back by 4 bases and J by 5 bases. Germline V CDR1 and CDR2: LGHDT, YNNKEL (reference sequence). This CDR3 is 14 amino acids long. The CDR3 DNA is TGTGCCAGCAGCCCCCTGCGGGAGGACAATGAGCAGTTCTTC. This encodes CASSPLREDNEQFF.

The chain is built from TRBV7-2 and TRBJ1-1; 9 bases fit TRBD1. Germline-derived CDR1 and CDR2 are SGHTA and FQGNSA. The CDR3 contains 15 residues. V lost 3 bases, J lost 5 bases, and 7 bases stayed unmatched. DNA for the CDR3: TGTGCCAGCAGCTTTCACAGGGGGCCCGGTACTGAAGCTTTCTTT. The encoded protein is CASSFHRGPGTEAFF.

The genes are TRBV4-1 and TRBJ1-3, with D uncertain. V lost 5 bases and J 2 bases, leaving 22 bases between the germline ends. Per germline, CDR1 MGHRA and CDR2 YSYEKL. The CDR3 length is 18 residues. The CDR3 sequence is CASSRVAEQLGTGNTIYF. The CDR3 DNA reads TGCGCCAGCAGCAGGGTGGCCGAACAACTGGGAACTGGAAACACCATATATTTT.

A few counts support this clone. The chain links TRBV7-9 to TRBJ1-6; D remains ambiguous. Germline CDR1 SEHNR, CDR2 FQNEAQ (reference sequence). This CDR3 is built from 17 residues. Trimming removed 2 bases from V and 7 bases from J, with 18 bases in between. CDR3 DNA sequence: TGTGCCAGCAGCTTAACCGAAGGCGGGAGGGCAAATTCACCCCTCCACTTT. Its translation is CASSLTEGGRANSPLHF.

The V gene is TRBV5-1, the J gene TRBJ2-1; D is ambiguous. The CDR3 spans 15 residues. Germline V gene data show CDR1 as SGHRS and CDR2 as YFSETQ. Trimming took 2 bases from V and 5 from J, leaving 14 bases between them. DNA of the CDR3: TGCGCCAGCAGCTTACCCGCTGGACCTGACAATGAGCAGTTCTTC. This codes for CASSLPAGPDNEQFF.

The rearrangement links TRBV7-7 to TRBJ2-1, with unresolved D. The V gene's germline CDR1 is SSHAT and CDR2 FNYEAQ (reference sequence). The CDR3 runs 15 residues. V was cut by 1 base and J by 9 bases, with 16 bases left in between. The CDR3 DNA reads TGTGCCAGCAGCTTAGGGAGCCTAGGAATCTCTGAGCAGTTCTTC. Protein sequence: CASSLGSLGISEQFF.

This chain links TRBV6-6 with TRBJ2-7; D may be TRBD1 (7 bases). V lost 0 bases to trimming and J lost 5 bases, with 17 bases between them. The CDR3 contains 16 residues. Germline CDR1 and CDR2: MNHNY and SVGAGI (reference sequence). Written as DNA, the CDR3 is TGTGCCAGCAGTTACTCGAAGACAGGGAGGAACGACGAGCAGTACTTC. It encodes CASSYSKTGRNDEQYF.

The CDR3 coding sequence is TGTGCCAGCAGAACTCCTAGGACAGGGAGACGGGGTGAAAAACTGTTTTTT. This gives the protein CASRTPRTGRRGEKLFF. The chain carries TRBV28 and TRBJ1-4; 8 nucleotides agree with TRBD1. V trimming: 6 bases; J trimming: 7 bases; junction bases outside the gene matches: 16. Germline V lookup: CDR1 MDHEN, CDR2 SYDVKM. CDR3 length: 17 residues.

The chain carries TRBV5-1 and TRBJ2-7; 7 bases are shared with TRBD2. Trimming removed 1 base from V and 5 bases from J; junction bases left unmatched: 6. In germline, CDR1 is SGHRS, CDR2 YFSETQ. The CDR3 has 14 amino acids. Here the CDR3 reads CASSLSAGVNEQYF. CDR3 nucleotides: TGCGCCAGCAGCTTGTCGGCGGGAGTTAACGAGCAGTACTTC.

This chain joins TRBV19 and TRBJ2-7; no firm D call. The CDR3 spans 14 residues. Trimming cost V 6 bases and J 5 bases, with 17 bases left between them. Germline CDR1 and CDR2: LNHDA and SQIVND (reference sequence). The CDR3 nucleotides read TGTGCCAGTAGCCTTGATTATACCGCCGACGAGCAGTACTTC. This translates into CASSLDYTADEQYF.

The chain couples TRBV27 to TRBJ1-6; a possible D gene is TRBD1 (6 bases). Germline V gives CDR1 MNHEY, CDR2 SMNVEV (reference sequence). The germline V and J ends were trimmed by 6 bases and 4 bases, with 16 bases remaining between them. CDR3 length: 16 amino acids. The CDR3 reads CASSWGGQRYNSPLHF. In DNA, the CDR3 is TGTGCCAGCAGCTGGGGTGGACAGAGATATAATTCACCCCTCCACTTT.

J is TRBJ2-7 and V is TRBV5-1, with TRBD2 matching 9 bases. The trim removed 4 bases at V and 7 bases at J, leaving 6 bases unmatched. The germline gives CDR1 SGHRS, CDR2 YFSETQ. The CDR3 consists of 13 residues. CDR3 sequence: CASSTGTSWEQYF. The DNA of the CDR3 is TGCGCCAGCAGCACCGGGACTAGCTGGGAGCAGTACTTC.

J is TRBJ1-4 and V is TRBV7-9; TRBD1 is a possible D gene (6 bases). Per germline, CDR1 SEHNR and CDR2 FQNEAQ (reference sequence). V lost 5 bases and J 4 bases, leaving 11 bases between the germline ends. The CDR3 covers 14 residues. The CDR3 DNA is TGTGCCAGCAGCCCCGGGACAATTAATGAAAAACTGTTTTTT. Its translation: CASSPGTINEKLFF.

This clone was detected once. The chain couples TRBV19 to TRBJ1-5; no clear D gene. Trimming stripped 6 bases from V and 1 base from J, with 7 bases between. CDR1 and CDR2 from the germline V gene are LNHDA and SQIVND (reference sequence). CDR3 length: 13 amino acids. CDR3 sequence (DNA): TGTGCCAGTAGAACTAGGAGCAATCAGCCCCAGCATTTT. Its protein is CASRTRSNQPQHF.

The J gene is TRBJ2-7, the V gene TRBV14; D not certain. This CDR3 is built from 13 residues. Looked up from germline, CDR1 is SGHDN and CDR2 is FVKESK. Trimming shortened V by 5 bases and J by 4 bases, and 12 bases separated the two germline ends. In DNA, the CDR3 is TGTGCCAGCAGCGAACCTTTCTTTTACGAGCAGTACTTC. As protein: CASSEPFFYEQYF.